These T cell receptor beta chains were read from a single sample in a study of beta chain features in type 1 diabetes. Only in-frame clones appear in the TCRdb table, and some are missing; sequencing was by immunoSEQ multiplex PCR. The sample comprises a few hundred thousand clones, approximately 15% of which are singletons, and almost 0.02% rests with the top ten. What was sequenced was naive CD4+ T cells from blood. The receptors were gathered from a man aged 25 to 45 with type 1 diabetes. Each CDR3 is given with its conserved first and last residue. D genes are given only for firm matches. Size is omitted from some rows. Given values are once, few, many or a class for expanded clones.

v_gene	d_gene	abundance	j_gene	CDR3aa	CDR3nt
TRBV5-1	TRBD2	few	TRBJ2-7	CASSETSGPYEQYF	TGCGCCAGCAGCGAAACTAGCGGGCCCTACGAGCAGTACTTC
TRBV4-1	NA	NA	TRBJ1-2	CASSQDATRINYGYTF	TGCGCCAGCAGCCAAGACGCGACACGGATTAACTATGGCTACACCTTC
TRBV6-4	NA	NA	TRBJ2-1	CASSEQGNEQFF	TGTGCCAGCAGCGAGCAGGGCAATGAGCAGTTCTTC
TRBV2	NA	NA	TRBJ2-6	CASTRGSGANVLTF	TGTGCCAGCACCCGGGGGTCTGGGGCCAACGTCCTGACTTTC
TRBV19	NA	few	TRBJ1-2	CASTFEGVYGYTF	TGTGCCAGTACCTTCGAGGGGGTCTATGGCTACACCTTC
TRBV2	TRBD1	few	TRBJ2-5	CASSESQGAWETQYF	TGTGCCAGCAGTGAATCTCAGGGGGCCTGGGAGACCCAGTACTTC
TRBV7-9	TRBD1	NA	TRBJ1-1	CASSLDQGTGAPEAFF	TGTGCCAGCAGCTTAGACCAAGGAACAGGGGCGCCTGAAGCTTTCTTT
TRBV7-2	NA	few	TRBJ2-1	CASTIRLPYNEQFF	TGTGCCAGCACCATCAGACTACCCTACAATGAGCAGTTCTTC
TRBV15	TRBD2	NA	TRBJ2-1	CATTGLAASNEQFF	TGTGCCACCACCGGACTAGCGGCTTCAAACGAGCAGTTCTTC
TRBV25-1	TRBD2	NA	TRBJ2-5	CASSDGGRGLARETQYF	TGTGCCAGCAGTGATGGGGGTAGAGGACTAGCGAGAGAGACCCAGTACTTC
TRBV5-4	TRBD2	NA	TRBJ2-1	CASSLKRGPYNEQFF	TGTGCCAGCAGCCTGAAGCGGGGGCCCTACAATGAGCAGTTCTTC
TRBV2	TRBD1	few	TRBJ2-2	CASRRDSPNTGELFF	TGTGCCAGCAGAAGGGACAGCCCGAACACCGGGGAGCTGTTTTTT
TRBV6-6	TRBD1	NA	TRBJ1-6	CASSRGTDNSPLHF	TGTGCCAGCAGTAGGGGGACAGATAATTCACCCCTCCACTTT
TRBV7-2	TRBD2	few	TRBJ2-1	CASSLAVGRSPYNEQFF	TGTGCCAGCAGCTTAGCGGTCGGGAGGAGCCCCTACAATGAGCAGTTCTTC
TRBV29-1	NA	NA	TRBJ1-4	CSVQPGRGTGEKLFF	TGCAGCGTTCAGCCCGGGCGGGGGACTGGTGAAAAACTGTTTTTT
TRBV2	TRBD1	NA	TRBJ2-5	CASNNGQAHQETQYF	TGTGCCAGCAATAACGGACAGGCCCATCAAGAGACCCAGTACTTC
TRBV9	TRBD2	NA	TRBJ2-1	CASSVDGGRTYNEQFF	TGTGCCAGCAGCGTAGACGGCGGGAGGACCTACAATGAGCAGTTCTTC
TRBV25-1	TRBD1	NA	TRBJ2-2	CASSGQGATGELFF	TGTGCCAGCAGTGGCCAGGGGGCCACCGGGGAGCTGTTTTTT
TRBV30	NA	few	TRBJ1-1	CAWSVLDYTEAFF	TGTGCCTGGAGTGTACTGGACTACACTGAAGCTTTCTTT
TRBV6-5	TRBD1	once	TRBJ1-6	CATRRDRNSPLHF	TGTGCCACCCGGAGGGACAGGAATTCACCCCTCCACTTT
TRBV19	TRBD2	NA	TRBJ2-2	CASSPTGGAGELFF	TGTGCCAGTAGCCCTACGGGGGGTGCCGGGGAGCTGTTTTTT
TRBV7-9	TRBD2	few	TRBJ2-1	CASSFIYGGALNEQFF	TGTGCCAGCAGCTTCATATACGGGGGGGCCCTCAATGAGCAGTTCTTC
TRBV27	TRBD1	NA	TRBJ1-1	CASSRQGDTEAFF	TGTGCCAGCAGTCGACAGGGGGACACTGAAGCTTTCTTT
TRBV13	NA	NA	TRBJ1-5	CASALGRRQPQHF	TGTGCCAGCGCGTTGGGGCGGCGACAGCCCCAGCATTTT
TRBV5-1	NA	NA	TRBJ1-1	CASSLGDSNTEAFF	TGCGCCAGCAGCTTGGGGGACTCGAACACTGAAGCTTTCTTT
TRBV7-9	TRBD1	few	TRBJ1-5	CASSQQGLSNQPQHF	TGTGCCAGCAGCCAACAGGGGCTAAGCAATCAGCCCCAGCATTTT
TRBV5-4	NA	NA	TRBJ2-1	CASSLTGAMFF	TGTGCCAGCAGCTTGACAGGAGCGATGTTCTTC
TRBV4-1	TRBD2	few	TRBJ2-1	CASSHRRLAGKGNEQFF	TGCGCCAGCAGCCACCGCCGCCTAGCGGGAAAGGGGAATGAGCAGTTCTTC
TRBV12-5	TRBD1	NA	TRBJ2-5	CASGPTGLETQYF	TGTGCTAGTGGCCCGACAGGGTTGGAGACCCAGTACTTC
TRBV4-2	NA	few	TRBJ2-7	CASSQSATTPHEQYF	TGTGCCAGCAGCCAATCAGCGACGACTCCCCACGAGCAGTACTTC
TRBV4-1	TRBD1	NA	TRBJ2-4	CASSTDRGTKNIQYF	TGCGCCAGCAGCACAGACAGGGGTACAAAAAACATTCAGTACTTC
TRBV18	TRBD1	few	TRBJ1-2	CASSPLDRGPEGYTF	TGTGCCAGCTCACCCCTGGACAGGGGGCCGGAAGGCTACACCTTC
TRBV27	NA	NA	TRBJ1-5	CASSLQGLGQPQHF	TGTGCCAGCAGTTTACAGGGACTTGGCCAGCCCCAGCATTTT
TRBV7-9	NA	few	TRBJ2-7	CASSPGLPYEQYF	TGTGCCAGCAGCCCCGGACTACCCTACGAGCAGTACTTC
TRBV5-1	NA	few	TRBJ2-6	CASNSAIPGANVLTF	TGCGCCAGCAACAGTGCGATCCCTGGGGCCAACGTCCTGACTTTC
TRBV19	NA	few	TRBJ2-1	CASSTHVLGGNEQFF	TGTGCCAGTAGTACCCATGTCCTCGGAGGCAATGAGCAGTTCTTC
TRBV5-1	TRBD2	few	TRBJ2-1	CASSLVGLAGPMKQFF	TGCGCCAGCAGCTTGGTAGGGCTAGCGGGGCCAATGAAGCAGTTCTTC
TRBV30	NA	few	TRBJ2-3	CAWRPGADTQYF	TGTGCCTGGCGTCCCGGGGCAGATACGCAGTATTTT
TRBV7-8	NA	few	TRBJ2-7	CASSNIGVSYEQYF	TGTGCCAGCAGCAACATCGGGGTCTCCTACGAGCAGTACTTC
TRBV19	NA	few	TRBJ1-1	CASSPQVLNTEAFF	TGTGCCAGTAGTCCACAGGTATTGAACACTGAAGCTTTCTTT
TRBV11-2	NA	few	TRBJ1-1	CASSVLWGGGTEAFF	TGTGCCAGCAGCGTCTTATGGGGGGGAGGCACTGAAGCTTTCTTT
TRBV11-2	TRBD1	NA	TRBJ2-1	CASSLEGTVRNEQFF	TGTGCCAGCAGCTTAGAGGGGACAGTCAGGAATGAGCAGTTCTTC
TRBV6-5	NA	NA	TRBJ2-3	CASSRGTDTQYF	TGTGCCAGCAGCAGGGGCACAGATACGCAGTATTTT
TRBV29-1	TRBD1	few	TRBJ1-5	CSVAQGTSNQPQHF	TGCAGCGTTGCACAGGGGACTAGCAATCAGCCCCAGCATTTT
TRBV7-9	TRBD2	NA	TRBJ2-7	CASSQGTSGFYEQYF	TGTGCCAGCAGCCAGGGTACTAGCGGGTTCTACGAGCAGTACTTC
TRBV30	NA	NA	TRBJ2-1	CAWSRDSSSYNEQFF	TGTGCCTGGTCCCGGGACTCGAGCTCCTACAATGAGCAGTTCTTC
TRBV2	NA	few	TRBJ2-2	CASSTGQIATGELFF	TGTGCCAGCAGCACAGGACAGATAGCGACCGGGGAGCTGTTTTTT
TRBV6-4	TRBD1	NA	TRBJ1-5	CASSEVGGAGQPQHF	TGTGCCAGCAGCGAGGTAGGGGGCGCGGGTCAGCCCCAGCATTTT
TRBV5-1	NA	few	TRBJ2-1	CASSLDAGSSYNEQFF	TGCGCCAGCAGCTTGGACGCAGGTAGCTCCTACAATGAGCAGTTCTTC
TRBV12-5	TRBD1	few	TRBJ2-7	CASGLVTGANYEQYF	TGTGCTAGTGGTTTGGTAACAGGGGCCAACTACGAGCAGTACTTC
TRBV7-9	NA	few	TRBJ2-7	CASSNRGGETYEQYF	TGTGCCAGCAGCAACCGAGGAGGAGAAACCTACGAGCAGTACTTC
TRBV7-9	TRBD2	NA	TRBJ2-1	CASSLEAGPPYNEQFF	TGTGCCAGCAGCTTAGAAGCGGGGCCCCCCTACAATGAGCAGTTCTTC
TRBV15	NA	NA	TRBJ2-1	CATRNYTSYNEQFF	TGTGCCACCAGGAACTACACTAGTTACAATGAGCAGTTCTTC